A single sample gave rise to the 24 T cell receptor beta chains below, sequenced in a study of persistence of HIV-infected CD4 T cells. Sequencing used immunoSEQ version 4 in survey mode. Method: immunoSEQ multiplex PCR; TCRdb's copy keeps in-frame clones and lacks some. The top ten hold around 0.86% of the sample, which has roughly 32,000 clones, 75% to 85% seen once. These TCRs' antigens remain unknown. The stimulus was lysate of CMV-infected fibroblasts, approximately 9.6 ug/mL. CD40L-negative CD69-negative CD45RO-high memory CD4+ T cells were sorted as populations depleted of antigen-responding cells. The sequencing here drew on CD4+ T cells sorted from PBMCs after approximately 20-hour stimulation, taken from a patient who received antiretroviral therapy. These receptors all stem from an adult man with HIV who was CMV-seropositive.

The chain has TRBV6-5 and TRBJ1-1, with D possibly TRBD1 on 6 matching bases. CDR3 length: 15 amino acids. Germline values: CDR1 MNHEY, CDR2 SVGAGI. Between the trimmed V and J ends, which lost 4 bases and 0 bases, there was a span of 12 bases. The CDR3 sequence: CASSLAGTLNTEAFF. DNA of the CDR3: TGTGCCAGCAGTTTGGCCGGGACATTGAACACTGAAGCTTTCTTT.

The rearrangement links TRBV3-1 (or the pseudogene TRBV3-2) to TRBJ1-6, with no clear D. Germline CDR1 reads LGHDT; CDR2 reads YNNKEL (reference sequence). Trimming pared 5 bases from V and 4 bases from J, leaving 18 bases between. This CDR3 is built from 17 residues. The CDR3 loop reads CASSAWSSRTYNSPLHF. The CDR3 DNA reads TGTGCCAGCAGCGCCTGGAGTAGCAGAACTTATAATTCACCCCTCCACTTT.

The chain carries TRBV28 and TRBJ1-4; no firm D call. This CDR3 comprises 15 residues. CDR1 and CDR2 (germline): MDHEN, SYDVKM. The germline V and J ends were trimmed by 3 bases and 0 bases, with 8 bases remaining between them. This CDR3 is CASSFVSPTNEKLFF. As DNA, the CDR3 is TGTGCCAGCAGTTTTGTATCGCCAACTAATGAAAAACTGTTTTTT.

V is TRBV27 and J is TRBJ1-5; 10 positions agree with TRBD1. The CDR3 loop spans 16 amino acids. Germline CDR1 and CDR2: MNHEY and SMNVEV (reference sequence). V dropped 6 bases and J dropped 2; count of bases not matched to a gene: 7. The chain's CDR3 is CASSLTGTGGNQPQHF. As DNA, the CDR3 is TGTGCCAGCAGCCTCACCGGGACAGGGGGCAATCAGCCCCAGCATTTT.

The chain links TRBV11-1 to TRBJ2-1; D is uncertain. The V and J ends lost 3 bases and 5 bases respectively, with 8 bases between them. Per the germline V gene, CDR1 is SGHAT and CDR2 is FQDESV (reference sequence). The CDR3 sequence is 13 residues long. In DNA, the CDR3 is TGTGCCAGCAGCTTGTCTCCAGACAATGAGCAGTTCTTC. Its translation is CASSLSPDNEQFF.

The chain joins TRBV7-8 to TRBJ2-1; TRBD2 agrees at 10 bases. Germline CDR1 is SGHVS and CDR2 is FQNEAQ. The CDR3 contains 19 residues. V gave up 1 base and J gave up 1 base; unmatched junction bases: 10. CDR3 bases: TGTGCCAGCAGCTTAGTTTCCCTAGCGGGGGTTTGGTCCTACAATGAGCAGTTCTTC. It specifies CASSLVSLAGVWSYNEQFF.

The rearrangement uses TRBV5-4 and TRBJ1-2; maybe TRBD1 (5 bases). The V gene's germline CDR1 is SGHNT and CDR2 YYREEE (reference sequence). This CDR3 is 13 amino acids long. V was trimmed by 5 bases and J by 8 bases, leaving 16 bases between them. In DNA form, the CDR3 reads TGTGCCAGCAGGGTTCCGGGGCCTGGGGGCTACACCTTC. It specifies CASRVPGPGGYTF.

This chain connects TRBV2 to TRBJ1-2; 9 nucleotides match TRBD1. CDR3 size: 15 residues. Germline CDR1 reads SNHLY; CDR2 reads FYNNEI. Unmatched junction bases numbered 12, after V lost 7 bases and J lost 6 bases. The CDR3 DNA follows: TGTGCCAGCACCGTGCGTTTCGGGACAGGGCATGGCTACACCTTC. Protein: CASTVRFGTGHGYTF.

In its sample, this clone was seen once. V gene TRBV6-2 or TRBV6-3 combines with J gene TRBJ2-4; weak D call: TRBD1 (6 bases). This CDR3 is 15 amino acids long. Deletions cut 4 bases from V and 0 bases from J, with 10 bases between. The germline gives CDR1 MNHEY, CDR2 SVGEGT. CDR3 loop: CASSSTGLAKNIQYF. As DNA, the CDR3 is TGTGCCAGCAGTTCGACAGGCTTAGCCAAAAACATTCAGTACTTC.

This clone was found once. The V and J genes are TRBV5-1 and TRBJ1-1, with 9 bases identical to TRBD1. CDR3 length: 16 residues. Per germline, CDR1 SGHRS and CDR2 YFSETQ. Germline trimming cut 0 bases from V and 2 bases from J; bases unmatched to any gene: 5. CDR3 in DNA: TGCGCCAGCAGCTTGGGGCCGGGACAGGGAAACACTGAAGCTTTCTTT. This translates into CASSLGPGQGNTEAFF.

The chain is built from TRBV19 and TRBJ2-1; TRBD1 matches at 12 bases. The germline V gene encodes CDR1 LNHDA and CDR2 SQIVND (reference sequence). The CDR3 is made up of 15 amino acids. With 7 bases clipped from V and 8 bases from J, the junction kept 9 bases outside the gene matches. DNA of the CDR3: TGTGCCAGTAATGATCCGGGACAGGGGGCCTATGAGCAGTTCTTC. Translating it yields CASNDPGQGAYEQFF.

The genes are TRBV6-5 and TRBJ2-7, with 9 bases aligning to TRBD1. This CDR3 contains 13 residues. CDR1 and CDR2 (germline): MNHEY, SVGAGI. Unmatched junction bases numbered 6, after V lost 6 bases and J lost 6 bases. The CDR3 reads CASRTGGNGEQYF. CDR3 bases: TGTGCCAGCAGGACAGGGGGGAATGGCGAGCAGTACTTC.

The rearrangement joins TRBV7-2 to TRBJ2-2, with D perhaps being TRBD1 or TRBD2 (6 bases each). V lost 0 bases and J 4 bases, leaving 12 bases between the germline ends. The CDR3 length is 16 residues. The germline gives CDR1 SGHTA, CDR2 FQGNSA. Written as DNA, the CDR3 is TGTGCCAGCAGCTTAGCGACAGGAGGGAGCACCGGGGAGCTGTTTTTT. It encodes CASSLATGGSTGELFF.

The chain carries TRBV27 and TRBJ2-5; D is ambiguous. Germline CDR1 and CDR2: MNHEY and SMNVEV (reference sequence). There are 15 residues in the CDR3. Between the trimmed V and J ends, which lost 7 bases and 5 bases, there was a span of 20 bases. The CDR3 DNA is TGTGCCAGCACCGGAACCCTCGGGCGATTGGAGACCCAGTACTTC. Encoded protein: CASTGTLGRLETQYF.

This chain connects TRBV5-8 to TRBJ1-2, with D hard to call. V was clipped by 5 bases and J by 5 bases, with 10 bases between them. The germline V gene encodes CDR1 SGHTS and CDR2 YDEGEE. The length of the CDR3 is 12 residues. CDR3 sequence reads: CASRARLYGYTF. CDR3 DNA sequence: TGTGCCAGCAGGGCGAGGCTTTATGGCTACACCTTC.

The chain carries TRBV5-5 and TRBJ1-2; the match to TRBD1 covers 10 bases. V dropped 3 bases and J dropped 6; count of bases not matched to a gene: 11. From germline, CDR1 is SGHKS and CDR2 YYEKEE (reference sequence). There are 16 residues in the CDR3. For the CDR3, the DNA is TGTGCCAGCAGCTCCGGGACAGGGGTATGGATTGATGGCTACACCTTC. This codes for CASSSGTGVWIDGYTF.

The V call is TRBV5-5, the J call TRBJ2-1; TRBD1 is a possible D gene (5 bases). The ends were cut back, 5 bases at V and 7 bases at J, with 16 bases in the middle. The CDR3 consists of 14 residues. Looked up from germline, CDR1 is SGHKS and CDR2 is YYEKEE (reference sequence). CDR3 sequence: CASSPGHLGNEQFF. DNA of the CDR3: TGTGCCAGCAGTCCCGGACACTTAGGAAATGAGCAGTTCTTC.

This sequence joins TRBV4-2 and TRBJ2-1; unclear D gene. CDR1 and CDR2 (germline): LGHNA, YNFKEQ. The CDR3 sequence is 14 residues long. V shed 0 bases and J shed 5 bases, with 8 bases lying between them. The CDR3 protein is CASSQDQVDNEQFF. The CDR3 DNA is TGTGCCAGCAGCCAAGATCAAGTTGACAATGAGCAGTTCTTC.

The rearrangement uses TRBV28 and TRBJ2-4, with 7 nucleotides matching TRBD1. V was pared by 10 bases and J by 3 bases, with 6 bases of the junction left unmatched. CDR3 length: 13 residues. CDR1 is MDHEN and CDR2 is SYDVKM in the germline V gene. CDR3 amino acids: CATRGSGKNIQYF. DNA for the CDR3: TGTGCCACCAGGGGGTCGGGCAAAAACATTCAGTACTTC.

The chain has TRBV5-1 and TRBJ2-7; D is possibly TRBD1 (5 bases). Germline CDR1 reads SGHRS; CDR2 reads YFSETQ. CDR3 length: 15 residues. V was cut by 4 bases and J by 6 bases, with 20 bases left in between. The CDR3 here is CASSPKGGPGSEQYF. DNA for the CDR3: TGCGCCAGCAGCCCCAAAGGTGGACCAGGGTCCGAGCAGTACTTC.

The genes are TRBV5-6 and TRBJ2-7, with 10 nucleotides matching TRBD2. Looked up from germline, CDR1 is SGHDT and CDR2 is YYEEEE. Trimming cost V 0 bases and J 0 bases; bases outside gene matches: 6. CDR3 size: 17 residues. CDR3 residues: CASSLGGLAGVSYEQYF. CDR3 bases: TGTGCCAGCAGCTTGGGGGGTCTAGCGGGGGTCTCCTACGAGCAGTACTTC. Filled out from reference TRBV5-6 and TRBJ2-7, the complete variable domain reads DAGVTQSPTHLIKTRGQQVTLRCSPKSGHDTVSWYQQALGQGPQFIFQYYEEEERQRGNFPDRFSGHQFPNYSSELNVNALLLGDSALYLCASSLGGLAGVSYEQYFGPGTRLTVT.

This clone has a single count. This sequence joins TRBV19 and TRBJ2-6, with TRBD1 identical over 7 bases. CDR1 LNHDA and CDR2 SQIVND come from the germline V gene (reference sequence). V trimming: 6 bases; J trimming: 4 bases; junction bases outside the gene matches: 9. This CDR3 comprises 16 residues. CDR3 protein: CASSRQGLGGANVLTF. CDR3 nucleotides: TGTGCCAGTAGCCGACAGGGCCTCGGCGGGGCCAACGTCCTGACTTTC.

The rearrangement links TRBV7-2 to TRBJ2-4, with TRBD1 matching 11 bases. The CDR3 length is 17 residues. Trimming removed 3 bases from V and 7 bases from J; junction bases left unmatched: 11. Germline assignment: CDR1 SGHTA and CDR2 FQGNSA. As DNA, the CDR3 is TGTGCCAGCAGCTTGGGATTAGGGACAGGGGGTGTGAACATTCAGTACTTC. Residues: CASSLGLGTGGVNIQYF.

The J gene is TRBJ2-6, the V gene TRBV27; D gene ambiguous. The V end was cut by 1 base, the J end by 4 bases, with 5 bases between. The CDR3 runs to 14 residues. Germline CDR1 reads MNHEY; CDR2 reads SMNVEV (reference sequence). In DNA form, the CDR3 reads TGTGCCAGCAGTTTATTTGCGGGGGCCAACGTCCTGACTTTC. Its protein product is CASSLFAGANVLTF.